This TCR beta chain was retrieved from a study of OX40 agonist ivuxolimab in advanced cancers. The V segment lost 5 bases and the J segment 1 base; nucleotides outside the gene matches: 10. Germline V lookup: CDR1 MDHEN, CDR2 SYDVKM. This CDR3 has 17 amino acids. Some clones are missing from TCRdb's copy, which holds only in-frame ones; the method was immunoSEQ multiplex PCR. The table includes 100,000 to 120,000 clones, roughly 87% detected once. This clonotype originated in an adult with an advanced solid tumor such as melanoma, head and neck, liver or kidney cancer. The specimen was CD4+ or CD8+ T cells sorted from blood, collected in a trial of the OX40 agonist ivuxolimab. The rearrangement links TRBV28 to TRBJ1-1, with 10 bases aligning to TRBD1. The CDR3 DNA reads as TGTGCCAGCAGTCCCCCTTGGGGGACAGGGGCGAACACTGAAGCTTTCTTT. Protein product: CASSPPWGTGANTEAFF.